A selection of T cell receptor beta chains follows, all from one sample in a study of OX40 agonist ivuxolimab in advanced cancers. Data came from immunoSEQ multiplex PCR; TCRdb stores just in-frame clones and leaves some out. Of approximately 81,000 clones listed, about 93% were seen once; the top ten hold approximately 14%. The sequencing here drew on CD4+ or CD8+ T cells sorted from blood, taken in a trial of the OX40 agonist ivuxolimab. The receptors were sampled from an adult with an advanced solid tumor such as melanoma, head and neck, liver or kidney cancer. Both conserved end residues are part of each CDR3. A D gene is named only where the DNA matches it firmly. Clone size is shown for a subset of rows, as once, few, many or a class of expanded clone.

TRBJ1-5 TRBV9 TRBD1 NA CASSVGTGVGQPQHF TGTGCCAGCAGCGTAGGGACAGGGGTGGGGCAGCCCCAGCATTTT
TRBJ1-4 TRBV9 TRBD1 NA CASSAVETGPNEKLFF TGTGCCAGCAGCGCGGTAGAGACAGGGCCTAATGAAAAACTGTTTTTT
TRBJ1-3 TRBV12-5 TRBD1 NA CASGLGQGSGNTIYF TGTGCTAGTGGTTTGGGACAGGGAAGTGGAAACACCATATATTTT
TRBJ2-1 TRBV2 NA NA CASSEGGYNEQFF TGTGCCAGCAGTGAAGGAGGCTACAATGAGCAGTTCTTC
TRBJ2-7 TRBV27 TRBD2 NA CASSLAGGYEQYF TGTGCCAGCAGTTTAGCGGGAGGCTACGAGCAGTACTTC
TRBJ2-5 TRBV6-6 NA once CATKGEIQETQYF TGTGCCACCAAGGGGGAAATACAAGAGACCCAGTACTTC
TRBJ2-3 TRBV19 NA NA CASSIDRGLDTQYF TGTGCCAGTAGTATAGATCGGGGGCTGGATACGCAGTATTTT
TRBJ2-5 TRBV2 NA NA CASLQTQYF TGTGCCAGTTTGCAGACCCAGTACTTC
TRBJ2-1 TRBV10-1 TRBD1 NA CASSDGDREQFF TGCGCCAGCAGTGACGGGGACAGAGAGCAGTTCTTC
TRBJ1-1 TRBV7-9 TRBD1 NA CANDRENMNTEAFF TGTGCCAACGACAGGGAAAACATGAACACTGAAGCTTTCTTT
TRBJ1-5 TRBV6-1 NA NA CASSVFLNSNQPQHF TGTGCCAGCAGTGTATTCCTGAATAGCAATCAGCCCCAGCATTTT
TRBJ2-7 TRBV7-2 NA NA CASSLTPYEQYF TGTGCCAGCAGCTTAACTCCCTACGAGCAGTACTTC
TRBJ2-1 TRBV19 TRBD1 NA CASSMGQGPYNEQFF TGTGCCAGTAGTATGGGACAGGGTCCCTACAATGAGCAGTTCTTC
TRBJ2-7 TRBV9 TRBD1 NA CASTSGGYSYEQYF TGTGCCAGCACTTCAGGGGGCTACTCCTACGAGCAGTACTTC
TRBJ1-2 TRBV2 NA NA CASMGDGWYGYTF TGTGCCAGCATGGGGGACGGCTGGTATGGCTACACCTTC
TRBJ1-2 TRBV6-1 NA NA CASRELAGLEGYGYTF TGTGCCAGCAGGGAACTGGCTGGATTAGAGGGCTATGGCTACACCTTC
TRBJ1-2 TRBV7-9 TRBD1 NA CASIGPGTVRGYTF TGTGCCAGCATCGGCCCCGGGACAGTACGTGGCTACACCTTC
TRBJ2-3 TRBV9 TRBD2 NA CASSVPLVGGTDTQYF TGTGCCAGCAGCGTCCCTCTTGTGGGGGGGACAGATACGCAGTATTTT
TRBJ2-3 TRBV14 NA once CASSQGRRDTQYF TGTGCCAGCAGCCAAGGTCGAAGAGATACGCAGTATTTT
TRBJ2-7 TRBV27 NA NA CASRGGSYEQYF TGTGCCAGCAGAGGCGGCTCCTACGAGCAGTACTTC
TRBJ2-3 TRBV28 NA NA CASSVTGSYDTQYF TGTGCCAGCAGTGTGACCGGGAGTTATGATACGCAGTATTTT
TRBJ2-2 TRBV5-1 TRBD2 NA CASSEALAGSGTGELFF TGCGCCAGCAGCGAGGCGCTAGCGGGGTCTGGCACCGGGGAGCTGTTTTTT
TRBJ2-3 TRBV4-3 TRBD1 NA CASSLSGQGSTDTQYF TGCGCCAGCAGCCTTTCGGGACAGGGGTCCACAGATACGCAGTATTTT
TRBJ2-5 TRBV4-3 NA NA CASSRGMGPQESQYF TGCGCCAGCAGCCGGGGGATGGGTCCCCAAGAATCCCAGTACTTC
TRBJ1-2 TRBV9 TRBD1 NA CASSHLPGQGFDGYTF TGTGCCAGCAGCCACCTACCGGGACAGGGTTTCGATGGCTACACCTTC
TRBJ2-3 TRBV5-1 NA NA CASSLVGGRYSTDTQYF TGCGCCAGCAGCTTGGTAGGTGGCCGTTATAGCACAGATACGCAGTATTTT
TRBJ1-1 TRBV19 TRBD1 NA CASSSTGFFTEAFF TGTGCCAGTAGCTCGACAGGGTTCTTTACTGAAGCTTTCTTT
TRBJ1-1 TRBV19 TRBD1 NA CASSMTGGLNTEAFF TGTGCCAGTAGTATGACAGGGGGCTTGAACACTGAAGCTTTCTTT
TRBJ1-1 TRBV19 NA NA CASSISPSMNTEAFF TGTGCCAGTAGTATAAGCCCCAGTATGAACACTGAAGCTTTCTTT
TRBJ2-7 TRBV27 NA NA CASSSVDSGYEQYF TGTGCCAGCAGTTCGGTAGACAGCGGATACGAGCAGTACTTC
TRBJ2-7 TRBV11-2 NA NA CASSLGTGIAYEQYF TGTGCCAGCAGCTTAGGTACAGGGATTGCCTACGAGCAGTACTTC
TRBJ2-1 TRBV7-7 TRBD1 NA CASSYGQGPYNEQFF TGTGCCAGCAGCTACGGACAGGGACCCTACAATGAGCAGTTCTTC
TRBJ2-2 TRBV6-5 NA once CASSYWGSSGELFF TGTGCCAGCAGTTACTGGGGGAGTAGCGGGGAGCTGTTTTTT
TRBJ2-1 TRBV6-4 TRBD1 once CASSDSWTGAYSEQFF TGTGCCAGCAGTGACTCCTGGACAGGGGCGTACAGTGAGCAGTTCTTC
TRBJ1-1 TRBV29-1 NA NA CSVGKEGTEAFF TGCAGCGTCGGGAAGGAGGGGACTGAAGCTTTCTTT
TRBJ2-5 TRBV7-8 TRBD1 NA CASSLPARTGRRETQYF TGTGCCAGCAGCTTACCAGCCCGGACAGGTCGGCGGGAGACCCAGTACTTC
TRBJ2-7 TRBV5-6 NA NA CASSTLSEPYEQYF TGTGCCAGCAGCACGCTTAGTGAGCCGTACGAGCAGTACTTC
TRBJ2-7 TRBV27 NA NA CASSSSLGLEAYEQYF TGTGCCAGCAGTTCTTCCCTTGGTTTAGAAGCGTACGAGCAGTACTTC
TRBJ2-7 TRBV2 TRBD1 NA CASSRLDRDFFYEQYF TGTGCCAGCAGCCGCCTGGACAGGGATTTTTTCTACGAGCAGTACTTC
TRBJ2-5 TRBV5-1 TRBD2 NA CASNPWASGPKEQYF TGCGCCAGCAATCCCTGGGCTAGCGGTCCTAAGGAGCAGTACTTC
TRBJ1-5 TRBV28 NA NA CASSLRGLQGFDNQPQHF TGTGCCAGCAGTTTAAGGGGCCTCCAGGGATTTGACAATCAGCCCCAGCATTTT
TRBJ1-2 TRBV27 TRBD1 once CASSSGTAVYGYTF TGTGCCAGCAGTTCAGGGACAGCAGTCTATGGCTACACCTTC
TRBJ2-7 TRBV7-9 NA NA CASSSRGQGYEQYF TGTGCCAGCAGCTCCAGAGGGCAGGGGTACGAGCAGTACTTC
TRBJ2-2 TRBV5-6 TRBD2 NA CASSYWRGAPNTGELFF TGTGCCAGCAGCTACTGGCGGGGGGCCCCGAACACCGGGGAGCTGTTTTTT
TRBJ2-1 TRBV7-8 NA NA CAGGRESYNEQFF TGTGCCGGCGGGCGAGAGTCCTACAATGAGCAGTTCTTC
TRBJ2-7 TRBV6-6 NA NA CASSSKPRDGPEQYF TGTGCCAGCAGCTCCAAGCCCCGCGACGGACCCGAGCAGTACTTC
TRBJ1-1 TRBV4-1 TRBD1 NA CASSHGQGAWNTEAFF TGCGCCAGCAGCCATGGACAGGGGGCCTGGAACACTGAAGCTTTCTTT
TRBJ1-2 TRBV9 NA NA CASSPEDSPYGYTF TGTGCCAGCAGCCCTGAGGACAGCCCCTATGGCTACACCTTC
TRBJ2-7 TRBV7-6 TRBD1 NA CASSYRDRDYEQYF TGTGCCAGCAGCTACCGGGACAGGGACTACGAGCAGTACTTC
TRBJ2-1 TRBV7-7 NA NA CASSRTTGNEQFF TGTGCCAGCAGCCGAACGACGGGTAATGAGCAGTTCTTC
TRBJ1-1 TRBV19 NA NA CASSMPPDRLNTEAFF TGTGCCAGTAGTATGCCCCCCGACAGATTGAACACTGAAGCTTTCTTT
TRBJ2-7 TRBV29-1 TRBD2 NA CSVSSGGLYEQYF TGCAGCGTTTCTTCGGGAGGTTTGTACGAGCAGTACTTC
TRBJ1-1 TRBV4-3 NA NA CASSQDLTGVRYTEAFF TGCGCCAGCAGCCAAGATCTGACAGGTGTACGGTACACTGAAGCTTTCTTT